This T cell receptor beta chain was retrieved from a study of cytomegalovirus exposure and HLA in healthy donors. For the study at large: The study's early data release held roughly 90 million unique TCRs from HLA-typed donors. Study-level points and caveats: Per a later analysis, about 18,000 TCR beta sequences showed association with HLA alleles at 0.05 false discovery rate. Available immune exposure information was restricted to CMV serostatus only. Roughly 170 TCR beta chains were listed as cytomegalovirus-associated.

The PCR employed 60 Vbeta primers together with 13 Jbeta primers. TCRdb keeps only in-frame clones here, not all; method: immunoSEQ multiplex PCR. The data show tens of thousands of clones, and the top ten clones hold less than 20%. This CDR3 has 15 amino acids. Per the germline V gene, CDR1 is SGHNT and CDR2 is YYREEE (reference sequence). Trimming cost V 0 bases and J 0 bases, with 7 bases left between them. Comments on this clone: Its antigen is not identified.

The clonotype was recovered from a man aged 50-60 years in good health and CMV-seropositive. Sequencing input: PBMCs. This sequence joins TRBV5-4 and TRBJ2-1, with D hard to call. The CDR3 here is CASSLAPSSYNEQFF. CDR3 bases: TGTGCCAGCAGCTTGGCCCCGAGCTCCTACAATGAGCAGTTCTTC.